This T cell receptor beta chain was identified during a study of blood T cell repertoires in COVID-19. Overall study: Acute and convalescent COVID-19 specimens originated in the United States, Italy and Spain. T cells, B-cell-depleted T cells, or PBMCs supplied cDNA or gDNA.

The V gene's germline CDR1 is SGHDN and CDR2 FVKESK. Trimming took off 1 base at V and 4 bases at J, with 17 bases between the two ends. This CDR3 is 18 amino acids long. Authors' analysis steps: Nucleated cell counts were estimated from reference gene primer amplification. Measured with immunoSEQ multiplex PCR; TCRdb has only the in-frame clones, and not every one. V, J and clone size derive from that table, while D and trimming were established from the DNA sequence. This sample has 50,000 to 70,000 clones, with approximately 84% found just once. This receptor was taken from a man aged 70 or older with active COVID-19. The sequenced material came from peripheral blood. This chain connects TRBV14 to TRBJ2-6; TRBD1 might be the D (6 bases). The CDR3 sequence: CASSQATGPTGGANVLTF. The DNA for the CDR3 is TGTGCCAGCAGCCAAGCGACAGGTCCAACGGGGGGGGCCAACGTCCTGACTTTC.